The subject of this entry is one T cell receptor (beta chain). The sample comes from a study of technical replicates of blood from a handful of donors. Measured with immunoSEQ multiplex PCR; TCRdb has only the in-frame clones, and not every one. Found here are around 81,000 clones, approximately 96% of them singletons; the top ten hold 0.36%. CDR3 length: 14 amino acids. The V gene end was trimmed by 6 bases and the J gene end by 4 bases; junction bases not matched to a gene: 2. CDR1 and CDR2 (germline): MGHDK, SYGVNS. The sequencing input was T cells isolated from PBMCs. The chain recombines TRBV25-1 with TRBJ2-1; 11 positions agree with TRBD1. The clonotype originates from a human donor in good health. The CDR3 DNA follows: TGTGCCAGCAGAGGACAGGGGGCTTACAATGAGCAGTTCTTC. Residues: CASRGQGAYNEQFF.